The entry below describes one T cell receptor (beta chain). Its antigen remains unknown. The J segment lost 0 bases and the V segment lost 5 bases, leaving 2 bases of the junction unmatched. Germline-derived CDR1 and CDR2 are SGHRS and YFSETQ. The CDR3 extends over 13 amino acids. Only in-frame clones appear in the TCRdb table, and some are missing; sequencing was by immunoSEQ multiplex PCR. The table lists roughly 46,000 clones, 84% of them singletons. This specimen comes from a study of OX40 agonist ivuxolimab in advanced cancers. Overall study context: Hepatocellular carcinoma, melanoma, renal cell or head and neck cancer was diagnosed in the dose-escalation patients. Findings and caveats of the study: CD4+ and CD8+ blood T cells expanded clonally by week 6 at 0.1 to 3.0 mg/kg. Clonal expansion among partial responders at 0.1-3.0 mg/kg ranked near the lowest.

Sequenced material: CD4+ or CD8+ T cells sorted from blood, taken in a trial of the OX40 agonist ivuxolimab. The TCR originated in an adult with an advanced solid tumor such as melanoma, head and neck, liver or kidney cancer. V gene TRBV5-1 combines with J gene TRBJ2-7, with TRBD1 matching 7 bases. CDR3 sequence reads: CASRGQSSYEQYF. The CDR3 bases are TGCGCCAGCAGGGGACAGAGCTCCTACGAGCAGTACTTC.